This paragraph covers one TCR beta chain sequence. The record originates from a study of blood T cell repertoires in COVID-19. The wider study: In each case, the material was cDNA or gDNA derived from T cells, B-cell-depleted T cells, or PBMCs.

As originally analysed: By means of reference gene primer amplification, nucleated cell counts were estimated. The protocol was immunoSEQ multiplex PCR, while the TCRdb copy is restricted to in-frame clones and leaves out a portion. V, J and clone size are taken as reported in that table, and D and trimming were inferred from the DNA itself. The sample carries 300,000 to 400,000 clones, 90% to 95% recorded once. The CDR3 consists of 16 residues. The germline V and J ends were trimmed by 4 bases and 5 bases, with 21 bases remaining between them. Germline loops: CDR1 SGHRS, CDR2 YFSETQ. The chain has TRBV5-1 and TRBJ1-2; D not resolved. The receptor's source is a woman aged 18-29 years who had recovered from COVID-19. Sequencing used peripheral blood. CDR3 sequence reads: CASSRTFGRDSYGYTF. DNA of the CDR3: TGCGCCAGCAGCCGAACGTTTGGCAGAGACTCTTATGGCTACACCTTC. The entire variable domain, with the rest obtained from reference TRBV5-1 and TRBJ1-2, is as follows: KAGVTQTPRYLIKTRGQQVTLSCSPISGHRSVSWYQQTPGQGLQFLFEYFSETQRNKGNFPGRFSGRQFSNSRSEMNVSTLELGDSALYLCASSRTFGRDSYGYTFGSGTRLTVV.